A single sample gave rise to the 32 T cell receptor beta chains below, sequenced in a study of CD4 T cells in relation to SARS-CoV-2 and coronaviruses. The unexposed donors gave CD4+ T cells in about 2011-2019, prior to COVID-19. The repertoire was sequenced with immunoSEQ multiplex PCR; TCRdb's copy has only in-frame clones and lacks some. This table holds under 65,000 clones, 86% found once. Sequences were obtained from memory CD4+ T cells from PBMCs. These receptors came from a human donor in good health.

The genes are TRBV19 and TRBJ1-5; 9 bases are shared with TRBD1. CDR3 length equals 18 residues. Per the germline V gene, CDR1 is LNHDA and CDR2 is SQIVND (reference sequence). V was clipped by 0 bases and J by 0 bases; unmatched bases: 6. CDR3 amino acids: CASSIETGGGFSNQPQHF. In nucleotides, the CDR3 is TGTGCCAGTAGTATAGAGACAGGGGGTGGCTTTAGCAATCAGCCCCAGCATTTT.

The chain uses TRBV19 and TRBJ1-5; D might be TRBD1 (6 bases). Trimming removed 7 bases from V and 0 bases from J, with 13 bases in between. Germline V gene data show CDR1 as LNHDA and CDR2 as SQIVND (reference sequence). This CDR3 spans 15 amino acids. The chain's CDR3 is CASNPQGTSNQPQHF. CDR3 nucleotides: TGTGCCAGTAACCCCCAGGGGACTAGCAATCAGCCCCAGCATTTT.

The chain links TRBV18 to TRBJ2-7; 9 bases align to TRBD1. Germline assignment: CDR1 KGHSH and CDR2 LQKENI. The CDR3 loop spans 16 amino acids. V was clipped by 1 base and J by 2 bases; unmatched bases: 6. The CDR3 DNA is TGTGCCAGCTCACCACGGGGGACAGGGACAACCTACGAGCAGTACTTC. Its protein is CASSPRGTGTTYEQYF. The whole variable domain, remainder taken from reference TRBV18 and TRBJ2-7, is NAGVMQNPRHLVRRRGQEARLRCSPMKGHSHVYWYRQLPEEGLKFMVYLQKENIIDESGMPKERFSAEFPKEGPSILRIQQVVRGDSAAYFCASSPRGTGTTYEQYFGPGTRLTVT.

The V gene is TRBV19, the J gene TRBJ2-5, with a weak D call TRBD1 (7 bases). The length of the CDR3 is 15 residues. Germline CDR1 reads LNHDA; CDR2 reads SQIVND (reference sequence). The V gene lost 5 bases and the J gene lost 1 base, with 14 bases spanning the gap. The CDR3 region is CASSLATGSQETQYF. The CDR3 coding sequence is TGTGCCAGTAGTCTAGCGACAGGGTCCCAAGAGACCCAGTACTTC.

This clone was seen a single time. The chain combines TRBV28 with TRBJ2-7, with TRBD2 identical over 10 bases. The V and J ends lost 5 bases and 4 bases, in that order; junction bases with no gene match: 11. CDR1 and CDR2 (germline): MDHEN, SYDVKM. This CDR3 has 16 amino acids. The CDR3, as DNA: TGTGCCAGCAGTCCAGCCCACGGGACTAGCGTATACGAGCAGTACTTC. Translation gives CASSPAHGTSVYEQYF.

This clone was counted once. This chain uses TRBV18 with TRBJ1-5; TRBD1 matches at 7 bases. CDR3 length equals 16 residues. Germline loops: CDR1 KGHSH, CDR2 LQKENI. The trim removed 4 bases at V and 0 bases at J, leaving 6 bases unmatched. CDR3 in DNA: TGTGCCAGCTCACGAGGGACAGACTATAGCAATCAGCCCCAGCATTTT. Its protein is CASSRGTDYSNQPQHF.

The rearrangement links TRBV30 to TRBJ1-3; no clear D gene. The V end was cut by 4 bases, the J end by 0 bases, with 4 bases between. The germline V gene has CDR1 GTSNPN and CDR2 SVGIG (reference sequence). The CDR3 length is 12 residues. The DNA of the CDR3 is TGTGCCTGGACTGCCTCTGGAAACACCATATATTTT. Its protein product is CAWTASGNTIYF.

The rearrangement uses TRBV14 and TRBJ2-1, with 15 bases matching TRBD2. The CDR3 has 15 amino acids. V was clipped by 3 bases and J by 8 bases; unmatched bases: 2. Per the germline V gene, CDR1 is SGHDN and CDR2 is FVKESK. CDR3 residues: CASSQGLAGGYEQFF. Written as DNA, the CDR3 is TGTGCCAGCAGCCAGGGACTAGCGGGAGGTTATGAGCAGTTCTTC.

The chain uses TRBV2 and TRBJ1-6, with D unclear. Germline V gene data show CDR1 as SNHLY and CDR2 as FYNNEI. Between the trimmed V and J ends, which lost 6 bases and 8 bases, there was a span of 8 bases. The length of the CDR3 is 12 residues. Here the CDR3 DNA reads TGTGCCAGCAGAGTTGGGTATTCACCCCTCCACTTT. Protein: CASRVGYSPLHF. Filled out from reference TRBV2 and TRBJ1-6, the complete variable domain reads EPEVTQTPSHQVTQMGQEVILRCVPISNHLYFYWYRQILGQKVEFLVSFYNNEISEKSEIFDDQFSVERPDGSNFTLKIRSTKLEDSAMYFCASRVGYSPLHFGNGTRLTVT.

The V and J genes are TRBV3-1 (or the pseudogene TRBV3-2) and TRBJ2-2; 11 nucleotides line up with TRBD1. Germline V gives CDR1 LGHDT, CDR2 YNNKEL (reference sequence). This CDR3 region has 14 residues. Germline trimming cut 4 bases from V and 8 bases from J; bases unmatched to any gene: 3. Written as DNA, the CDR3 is TGTGCCAGCAGCCCAGGACAGGGGGCGGGGGAGCTGTTTTTT. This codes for CASSPGQGAGELFF.

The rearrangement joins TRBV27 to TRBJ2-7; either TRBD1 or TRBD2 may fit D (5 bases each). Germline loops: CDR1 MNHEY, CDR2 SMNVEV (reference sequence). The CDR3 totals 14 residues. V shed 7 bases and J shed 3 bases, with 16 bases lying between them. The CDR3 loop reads CASTDPGPNYEQYF. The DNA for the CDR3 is TGTGCCAGCACTGACCCGGGACCCAACTACGAGCAGTACTTC.

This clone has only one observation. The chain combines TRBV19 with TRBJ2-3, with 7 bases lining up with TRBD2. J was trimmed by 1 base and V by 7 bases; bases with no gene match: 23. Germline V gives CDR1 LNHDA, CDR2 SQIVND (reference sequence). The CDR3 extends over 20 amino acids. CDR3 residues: CASISLRGRERSWGTDTQYF. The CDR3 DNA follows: TGTGCCAGTATTTCCCTACGAGGGAGGGAGCGATCCTGGGGCACAGATACGCAGTATTTT.

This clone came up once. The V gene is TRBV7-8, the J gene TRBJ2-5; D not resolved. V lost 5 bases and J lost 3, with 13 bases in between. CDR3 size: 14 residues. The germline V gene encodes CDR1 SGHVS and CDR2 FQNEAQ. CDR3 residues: CASSPSRAEETQYF. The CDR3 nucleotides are TGTGCCAGCAGCCCCTCCCGGGCGGAAGAGACCCAGTACTTC. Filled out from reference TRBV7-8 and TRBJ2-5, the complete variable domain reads GAGVSQSPRYKVAKRGQDVALRCDPISGHVSLFWYQQALGQGPEFLTYFQNEAQLDKSGLPSDRFFAERPEGSVSTLKIQRTQQEDSAVYLCASSPSRAEETQYFGPGTRLLVL.

The CDR3: CASTDRRYGYTF. The CDR3 DNA follows: TGTGCCAGCACGGACAGGCGGTATGGCTACACCTTC. The chain joins TRBV28 to TRBJ1-2; 7 positions match TRBD1. The CDR3 has 12 residues. The junction had 4 bases not matched to a gene; V was cut back by 7 bases and J by 5 bases. Germline V gives CDR1 MDHEN, CDR2 SYDVKM.

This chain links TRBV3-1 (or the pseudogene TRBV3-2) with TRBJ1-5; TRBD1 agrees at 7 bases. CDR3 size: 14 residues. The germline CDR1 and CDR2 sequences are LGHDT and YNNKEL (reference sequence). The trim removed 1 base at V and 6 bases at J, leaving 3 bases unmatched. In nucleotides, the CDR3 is TGTGCCAGCAGCCAAGGCAGGGGGAGTCAGCCCCAGCATTTT. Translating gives CASSQGRGSQPQHF.

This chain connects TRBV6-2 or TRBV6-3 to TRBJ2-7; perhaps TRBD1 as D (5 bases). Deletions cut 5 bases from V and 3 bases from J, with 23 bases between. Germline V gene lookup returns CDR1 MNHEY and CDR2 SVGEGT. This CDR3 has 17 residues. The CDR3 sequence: CASSLRSLPRDLYEQYF. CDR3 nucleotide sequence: TGTGCCAGCAGTCTCCGTTCTCTACCCAGGGATCTCTACGAGCAGTACTTC.

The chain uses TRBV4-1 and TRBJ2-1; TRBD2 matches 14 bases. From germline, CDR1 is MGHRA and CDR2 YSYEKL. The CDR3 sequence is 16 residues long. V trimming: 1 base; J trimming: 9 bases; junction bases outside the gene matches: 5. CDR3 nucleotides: TGCGCCAGCAGCCAAGTGAGGACTAGCGGGAGGTCTGAGCAGTTCTTC. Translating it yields CASSQVRTSGRSEQFF.

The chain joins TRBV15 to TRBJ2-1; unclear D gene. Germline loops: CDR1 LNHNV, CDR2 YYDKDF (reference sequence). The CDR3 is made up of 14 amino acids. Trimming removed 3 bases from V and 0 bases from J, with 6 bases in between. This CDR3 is CATSSASSYNEQFF. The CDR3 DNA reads TGTGCCACCAGCAGCGCGAGCTCCTACAATGAGCAGTTCTTC.

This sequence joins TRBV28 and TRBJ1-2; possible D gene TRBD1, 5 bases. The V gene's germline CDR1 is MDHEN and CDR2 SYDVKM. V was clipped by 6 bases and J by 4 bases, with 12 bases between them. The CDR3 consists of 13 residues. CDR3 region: CASRKGPFYGYTF. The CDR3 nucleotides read TGTGCCAGCAGGAAGGGGCCCTTCTATGGCTACACCTTC.

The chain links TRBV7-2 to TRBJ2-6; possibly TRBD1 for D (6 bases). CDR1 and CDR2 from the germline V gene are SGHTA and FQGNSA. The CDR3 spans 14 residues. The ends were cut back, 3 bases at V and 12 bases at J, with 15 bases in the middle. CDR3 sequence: CASSFTVGGTVLTF. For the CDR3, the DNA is TGTGCCAGCAGCTTTACCGTAGGGGGTACCGTCCTGACTTTC.

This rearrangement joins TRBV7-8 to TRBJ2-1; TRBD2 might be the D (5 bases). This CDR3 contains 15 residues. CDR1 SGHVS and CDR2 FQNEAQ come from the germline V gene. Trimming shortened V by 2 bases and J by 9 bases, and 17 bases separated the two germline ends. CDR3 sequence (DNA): TGTGCCAGCAGCTTAAGGGCTAGCCCGACTTCTGAGCAGTTCTTC. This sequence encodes CASSLRASPTSEQFF.

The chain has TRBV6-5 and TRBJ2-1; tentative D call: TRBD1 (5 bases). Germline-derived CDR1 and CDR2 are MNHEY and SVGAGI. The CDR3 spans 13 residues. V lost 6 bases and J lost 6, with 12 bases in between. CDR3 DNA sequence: TGTGCCAGCAGGGCAGTGGGGCCCAATGAGCAGTTCTTC. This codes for CASRAVGPNEQFF.

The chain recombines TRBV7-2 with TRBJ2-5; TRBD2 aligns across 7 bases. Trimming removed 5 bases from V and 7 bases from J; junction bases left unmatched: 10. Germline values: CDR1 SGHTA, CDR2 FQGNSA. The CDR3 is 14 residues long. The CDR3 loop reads CASSALRREGTQYF. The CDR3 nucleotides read TGTGCCAGCAGCGCCTTAAGGAGGGAGGGGACCCAGTACTTC.

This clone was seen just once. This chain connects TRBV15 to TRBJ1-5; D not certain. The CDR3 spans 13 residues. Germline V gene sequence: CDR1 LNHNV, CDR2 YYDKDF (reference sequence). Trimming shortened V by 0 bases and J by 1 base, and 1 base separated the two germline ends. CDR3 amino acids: CATSRESNQPQHF. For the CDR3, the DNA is TGTGCCACCAGCAGAGAAAGCAATCAGCCCCAGCATTTT.

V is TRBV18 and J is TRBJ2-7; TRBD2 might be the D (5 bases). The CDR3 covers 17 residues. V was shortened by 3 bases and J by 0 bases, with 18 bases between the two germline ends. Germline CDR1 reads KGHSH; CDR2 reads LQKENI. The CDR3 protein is CASSPREKATTSYEQYF. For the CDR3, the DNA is TGTGCCAGCTCACCCCGCGAAAAAGCGACTACCTCCTACGAGCAGTACTTC.

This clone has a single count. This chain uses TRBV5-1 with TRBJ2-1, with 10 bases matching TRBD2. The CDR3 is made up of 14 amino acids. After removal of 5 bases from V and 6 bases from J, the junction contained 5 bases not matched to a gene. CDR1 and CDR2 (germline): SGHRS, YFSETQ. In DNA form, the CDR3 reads TGCGCCAGCAGTCCCGGGACTAGCGTCAATGAGCAGTTCTTC. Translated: CASSPGTSVNEQFF.

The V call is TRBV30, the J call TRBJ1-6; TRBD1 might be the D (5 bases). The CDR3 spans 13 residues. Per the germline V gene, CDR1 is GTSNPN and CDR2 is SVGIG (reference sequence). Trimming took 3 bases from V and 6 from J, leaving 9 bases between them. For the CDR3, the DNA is TGTGCCTGGAGCCATGGGACTAATTCACCCCTCCACTTT. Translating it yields CAWSHGTNSPLHF.

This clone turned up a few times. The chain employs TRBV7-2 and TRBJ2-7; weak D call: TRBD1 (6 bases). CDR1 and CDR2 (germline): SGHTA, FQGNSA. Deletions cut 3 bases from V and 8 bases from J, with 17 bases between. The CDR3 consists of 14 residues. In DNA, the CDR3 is TGTGCCAGCAGCTTCTCGGGACAATTGCTAAAGCAGTACTTC. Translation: CASSFSGQLLKQYF.

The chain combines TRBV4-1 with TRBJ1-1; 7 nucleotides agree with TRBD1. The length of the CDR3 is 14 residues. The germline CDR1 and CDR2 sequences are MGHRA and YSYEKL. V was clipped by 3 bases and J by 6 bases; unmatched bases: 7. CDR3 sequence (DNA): TGCGCCAGCAGCCACAGAGGACAGGACGCTGAAGCTTTCTTT. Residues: CASSHRGQDAEAFF.

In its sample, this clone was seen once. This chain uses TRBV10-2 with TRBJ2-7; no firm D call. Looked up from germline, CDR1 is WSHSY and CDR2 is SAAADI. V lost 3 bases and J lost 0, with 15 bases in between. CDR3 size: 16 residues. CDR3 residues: CASSDSAVRSSYEQYF. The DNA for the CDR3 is TGCGCCAGCAGTGATTCGGCGGTCAGGAGCTCCTACGAGCAGTACTTC.

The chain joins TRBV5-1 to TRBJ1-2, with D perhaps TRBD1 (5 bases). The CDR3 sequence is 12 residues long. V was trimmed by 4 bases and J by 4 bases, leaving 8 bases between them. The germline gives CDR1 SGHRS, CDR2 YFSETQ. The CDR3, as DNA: TGCGCCAGCAGCACGGACATCTATGGCTACACCTTC. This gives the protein CASSTDIYGYTF. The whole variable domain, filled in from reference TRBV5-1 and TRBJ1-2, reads KAGVTQTPRYLIKTRGQQVTLSCSPISGHRSVSWYQQTPGQGLQFLFEYFSETQRNKGNFPGRFSGRQFSNSRSEMNVSTLELGDSALYLCASSTDIYGYTFGSGTRLTVV.

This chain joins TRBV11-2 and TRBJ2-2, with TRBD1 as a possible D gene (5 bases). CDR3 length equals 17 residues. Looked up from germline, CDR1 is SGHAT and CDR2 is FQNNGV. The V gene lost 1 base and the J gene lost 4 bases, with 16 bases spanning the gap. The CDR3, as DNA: TGTGCCAGCAGCTTAGGAGCCTCGACAGATATCACCGGGGAGCTGTTTTTT. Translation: CASSLGASTDITGELFF.